This entry is about one T cell receptor (beta chain). This CDR3 region has 15 residues. V lost 5 bases, J lost 5 bases, and 4 bases stayed unmatched. CDR1 is MNHEY and CDR2 is SVGAGI in the germline V gene. The data stem from a study of blood T cell repertoires in COVID-19. In the study overall: In each case, the material was cDNA or gDNA derived from T cells, B-cell-depleted T cells, or PBMCs.

Libraries were prepared by immunoSEQ multiplex PCR; TCRdb keeps only in-frame clonotypes and omits some of them. The sample lists about 300,000 clones, approximately 90% occurring once. Sequences were obtained from peripheral blood. The chain joins TRBV6-5 to TRBJ2-2; 11 positions match TRBD1. The clonotype comes from a man between 18 and 29 years old with active or convalescent COVID-19. CDR3 bases: TGTGCCAGCAGTCCCGGGACAGGGGGGACCGGGGAGCTGTTTTTT. Translating gives CASSPGTGGTGELFF.